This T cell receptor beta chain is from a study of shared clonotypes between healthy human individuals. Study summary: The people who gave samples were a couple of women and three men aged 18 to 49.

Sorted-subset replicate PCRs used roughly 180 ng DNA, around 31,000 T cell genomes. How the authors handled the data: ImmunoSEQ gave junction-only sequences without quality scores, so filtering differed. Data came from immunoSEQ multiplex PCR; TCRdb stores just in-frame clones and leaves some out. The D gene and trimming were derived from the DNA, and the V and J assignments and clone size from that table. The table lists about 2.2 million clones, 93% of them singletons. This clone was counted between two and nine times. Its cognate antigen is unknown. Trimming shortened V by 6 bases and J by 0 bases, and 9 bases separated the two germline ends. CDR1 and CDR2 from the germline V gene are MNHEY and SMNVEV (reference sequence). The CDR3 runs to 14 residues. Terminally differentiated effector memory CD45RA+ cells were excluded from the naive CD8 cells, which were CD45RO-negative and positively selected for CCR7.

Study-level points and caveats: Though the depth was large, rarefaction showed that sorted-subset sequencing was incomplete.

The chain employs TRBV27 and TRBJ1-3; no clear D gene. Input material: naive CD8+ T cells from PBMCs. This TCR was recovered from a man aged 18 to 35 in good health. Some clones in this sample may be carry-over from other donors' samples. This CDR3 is CASRPDISGNTIYF. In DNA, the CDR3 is TGTGCCAGCAGACCCGACATCTCTGGAAACACCATATATTTT.